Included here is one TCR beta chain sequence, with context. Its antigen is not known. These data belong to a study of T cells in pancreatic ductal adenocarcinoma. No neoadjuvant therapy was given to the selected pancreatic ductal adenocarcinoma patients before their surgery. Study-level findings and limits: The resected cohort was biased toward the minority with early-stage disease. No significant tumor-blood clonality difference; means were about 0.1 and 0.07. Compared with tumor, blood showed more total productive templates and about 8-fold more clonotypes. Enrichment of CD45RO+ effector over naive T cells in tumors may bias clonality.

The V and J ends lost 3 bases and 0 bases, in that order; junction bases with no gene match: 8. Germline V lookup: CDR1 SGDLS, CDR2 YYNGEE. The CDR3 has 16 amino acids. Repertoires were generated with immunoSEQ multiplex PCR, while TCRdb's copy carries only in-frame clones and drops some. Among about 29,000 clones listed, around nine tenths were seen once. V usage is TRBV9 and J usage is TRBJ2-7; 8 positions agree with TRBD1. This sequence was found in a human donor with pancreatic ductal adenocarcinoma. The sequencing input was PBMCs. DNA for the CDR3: TGTGCCAGCAGCGAACACCCGGGACAGGTCTCCTACGAGCAGTACTTC. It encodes CASSEHPGQVSYEQYF.